Sequencing of this TCR beta chain was carried out in a study of shared clonotypes between healthy human individuals. CDR3 size: 14 residues. Germline V CDR1 and CDR2: SGHRS, YFSETQ. Assay used: immunoSEQ multiplex PCR; TCRdb lists only in-frame clones, some missing. The sample has approximately 2.3 million clones, just over 90% seen once; the top ten hold roughly 0.36%. Details on this clone: Compared with germline, one end of the junction differs, possibly owing to a read error.

Sample: naive CD4+ T cells from PBMCs. Subset described: CD45RA+ positively selected. The chain links TRBV5-1 to TRBJ2-7; 9 bases line up with TRBD2. The receptor was derived from a man aged 18 to 30 in good health. Some clones in this sample may be carry-over from other donors' samples. The CDR3 region has the DNA TGCGCCAGCAGCTTTTCTGCTCTATCTAGCGGGGTTACCTTC. Amino acid sequence: CASSFSALSSGVTF.